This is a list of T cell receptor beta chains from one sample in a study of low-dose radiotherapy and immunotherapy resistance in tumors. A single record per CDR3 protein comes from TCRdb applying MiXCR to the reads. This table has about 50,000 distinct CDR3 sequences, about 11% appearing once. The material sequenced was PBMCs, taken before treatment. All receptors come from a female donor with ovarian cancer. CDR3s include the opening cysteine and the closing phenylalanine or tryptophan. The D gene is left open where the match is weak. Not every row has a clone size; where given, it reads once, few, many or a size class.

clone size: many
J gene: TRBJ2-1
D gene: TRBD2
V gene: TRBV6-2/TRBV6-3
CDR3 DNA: TGTGCCAGCAGTTATCCCGGGACTAGGTTCCCTGAGCAGTTCTTC
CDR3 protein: CASSYPGTRFPEQFF

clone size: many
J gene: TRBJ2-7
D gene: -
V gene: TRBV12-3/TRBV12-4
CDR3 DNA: TGTGCCAGCAGTCCCTCCCCCTACGAGCAGTACTTC
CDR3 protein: CASSPSPYEQYF

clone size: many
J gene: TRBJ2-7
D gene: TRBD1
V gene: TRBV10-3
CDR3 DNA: TGTGCCATCAGTGCAGGGGGCGGTCTCTACGAGCAGTACTTC
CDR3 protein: CAISAGGGLYEQYF

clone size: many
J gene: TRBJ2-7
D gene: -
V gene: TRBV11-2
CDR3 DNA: TGTGCCAGCAGCCAAAGTCCGGCCGGATCTCCGCCGCACGAGCAGTACTTC
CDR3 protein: CASSQSPAGSPPHEQYF

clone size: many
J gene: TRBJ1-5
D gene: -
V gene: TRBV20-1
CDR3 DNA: TGCAGTGCTAGAGTCCAAGGGGTGTTGCAGCCCCAGCATTTT
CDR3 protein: CSARVQGVLQPQHF

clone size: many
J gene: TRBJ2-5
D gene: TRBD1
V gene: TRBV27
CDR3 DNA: TGTGCCAGCAGTTTTTTGGGGACAGGCCCGCAAGAGACCCAGTACTTC
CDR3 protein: CASSFLGTGPQETQYF

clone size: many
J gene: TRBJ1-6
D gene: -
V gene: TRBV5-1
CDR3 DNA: TGCGCCAGCAGCTCCGGGGTCTCCTATAATTCACCCCTCCACTTT
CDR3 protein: CASSSGVSYNSPLHF

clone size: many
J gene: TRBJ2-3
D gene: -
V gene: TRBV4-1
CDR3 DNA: TGCGCCAGCAGCGAGGAGGGCCCGGATACGCAGTATTTT
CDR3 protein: CASSEEGPDTQYF

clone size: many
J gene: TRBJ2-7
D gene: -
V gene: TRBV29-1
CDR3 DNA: TGCAGCGTAGCAGGGATAGGGCCTTCCTACGAGCAGTACTTC
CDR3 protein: CSVAGIGPSYEQYF

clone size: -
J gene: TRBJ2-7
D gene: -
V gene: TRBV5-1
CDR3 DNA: TGCGCCAGCAGTGACAGCTACGAGCAGTACTTC
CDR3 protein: CASSDSYEQYF

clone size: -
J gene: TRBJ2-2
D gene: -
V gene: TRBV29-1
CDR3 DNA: TGCAGCGGATACACGGGGGGCGGCACCGGGGAGCTGTTTTTT
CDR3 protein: CSGYTGGGTGELFF

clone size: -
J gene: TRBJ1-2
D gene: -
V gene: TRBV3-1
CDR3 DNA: TGTGCCGTTTTGGACAGTTTGGGGGGCTACACCTTC
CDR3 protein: CAVLDSLGGYTF

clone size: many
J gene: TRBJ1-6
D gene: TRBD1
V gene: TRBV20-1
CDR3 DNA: TGCAGTGCTAGAGGGACAGGGGAGTCACCCCTCCACTTT
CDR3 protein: CSARGTGESPLHF

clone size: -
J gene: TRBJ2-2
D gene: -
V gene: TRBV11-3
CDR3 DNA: -
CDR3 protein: CASSLDSRNTGELFFF

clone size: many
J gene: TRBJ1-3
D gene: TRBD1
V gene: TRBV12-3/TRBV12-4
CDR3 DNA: TGTGCCAGCAGCCCTGGACAGGCGCAATTGAACACCATATATTTT
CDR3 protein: CASSPGQAQLNTIYF

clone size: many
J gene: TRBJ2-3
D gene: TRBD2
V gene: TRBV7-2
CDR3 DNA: TGTGCCAGCAGCCCTAGCGGGGGGTATCATACGCAGTATTTT
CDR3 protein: CASSPSGGYHTQYF

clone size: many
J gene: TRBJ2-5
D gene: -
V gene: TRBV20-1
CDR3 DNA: TGCAGTGCACATACAGGGTACCAAGAGACCCAGTACTTC
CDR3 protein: CSAHTGYQETQYF

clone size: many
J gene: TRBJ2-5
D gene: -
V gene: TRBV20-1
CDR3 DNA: TGCAGTGCTAGACCAGGGGGGGACCGAGAGACCCAGTACTTC
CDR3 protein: CSARPGGDRETQYF

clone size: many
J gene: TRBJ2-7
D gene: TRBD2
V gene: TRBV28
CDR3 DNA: TGTGCCAGCAGTTGGCGGGGGTTAGGTCACGAGCAGTACTTC
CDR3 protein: CASSWRGLGHEQYF

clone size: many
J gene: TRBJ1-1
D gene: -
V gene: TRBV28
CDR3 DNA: TGTGCCAGTACAGAGAACACTGAAGCTTTCTTT
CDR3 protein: CASTENTEAFF

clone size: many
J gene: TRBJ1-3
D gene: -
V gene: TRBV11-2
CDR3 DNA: TGTGCCAGCAGCCCCCCCGGGGGGGACACCATATATTTT
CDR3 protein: CASSPPGGDTIYF

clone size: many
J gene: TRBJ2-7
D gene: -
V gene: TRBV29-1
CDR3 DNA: TGCAGCGTTGAAGAAACCCGACATTCCTACGAGCAGTACTTC
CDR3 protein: CSVEETRHSYEQYF

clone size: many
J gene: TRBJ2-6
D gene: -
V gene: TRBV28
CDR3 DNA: TGTGCCAGCAGTTTAATCGGGAGCTCTGGGGCCAACGTCCTGACTTTC
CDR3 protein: CASSLIGSSGANVLTF

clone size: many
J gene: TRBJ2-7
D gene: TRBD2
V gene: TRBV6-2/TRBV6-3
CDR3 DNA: TGTGCCAGCAGTCCGGGACTAGCGGGAGGCTACGAGCAGTACTTC
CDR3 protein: CASSPGLAGGYEQYF

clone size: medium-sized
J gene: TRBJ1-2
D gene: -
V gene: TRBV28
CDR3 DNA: TGTGCCAGCAGTCCCGGACGTACCGATGGCTACACCTTC
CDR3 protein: CASSPGRTDGYTF

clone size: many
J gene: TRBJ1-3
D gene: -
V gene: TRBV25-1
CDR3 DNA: TGTGCCAGCAGTGAATTAGGGTCTGGAAACACCATATATTTT
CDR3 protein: CASSELGSGNTIYF

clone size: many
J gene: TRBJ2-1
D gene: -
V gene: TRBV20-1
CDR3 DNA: TGCAGTGCTAGGGGGGGTCGGGGGGCCTCCTACAATGAGCAGTTCTTC
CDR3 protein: CSARGGRGASYNEQFF

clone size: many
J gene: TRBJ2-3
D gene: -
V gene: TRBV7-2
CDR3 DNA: TGTGCCAGCAGCCTTAATACGCAGTATTTT
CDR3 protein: CASSLNTQYF

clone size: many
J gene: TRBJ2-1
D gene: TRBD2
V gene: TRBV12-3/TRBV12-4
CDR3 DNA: TGTGCCAGCAGTCCGGGACTAGCGGGCGATGAGCAGTTCTTC
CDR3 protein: CASSPGLAGDEQFF

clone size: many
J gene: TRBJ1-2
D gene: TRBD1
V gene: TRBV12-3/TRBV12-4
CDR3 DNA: TGTGCCAGCAGTCGAATACCGGGGACAGATGGCTACACCTTC
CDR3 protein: CASSRIPGTDGYTF

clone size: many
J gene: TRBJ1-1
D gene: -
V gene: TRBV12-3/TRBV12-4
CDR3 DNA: TGTGCCAGCACCTCAAGGGGGGGGCCGGGGACTGAAGCTTTCTTT
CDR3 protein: CASTSRGGPGTEAFF

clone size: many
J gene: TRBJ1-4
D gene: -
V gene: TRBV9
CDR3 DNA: TGTGCCAGCAGCGAGCCGGGACGGTCTGAAAAACTGTTTTTT
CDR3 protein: CASSEPGRSEKLFF

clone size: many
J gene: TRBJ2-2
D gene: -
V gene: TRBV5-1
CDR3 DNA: TGCGCCAGCAGCTTGGCCTCGAGACAGTCGAACACCGGGGAGCTGTTTTTT
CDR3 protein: CASSLASRQSNTGELFF

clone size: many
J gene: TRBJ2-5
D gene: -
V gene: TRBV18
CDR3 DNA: TGTGCCAGCTCACCAAGGCACGGCGACCAAGAGACCCAGTACTTC
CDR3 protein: CASSPRHGDQETQYF

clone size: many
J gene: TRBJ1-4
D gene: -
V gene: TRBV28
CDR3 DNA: TGTGCCAGCAGTTCTCCGGCTGCCCAAGAAAATGAAAAACTGTTTTTT
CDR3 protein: CASSSPAAQENEKLFF